The T cell receptor beta chain described here comes from a study of blood T cell repertoires in COVID-19. Study summary: The United States, Italy and Spain supplied acute and convalescent COVID-19 samples. Sources were T cells, B-cell-depleted T cells, or PBMCs; the material itself was cDNA or gDNA.

Trimming cost V 4 bases and J 5 bases; bases outside gene matches: 4. The CDR3 length is 15 residues. CDR1 and CDR2 (germline): SNHLY, FYNNEI. Methods used by the authors: Amplifying reference gene primers gave estimates of nucleated cell counts. TCRdb's copy holds only in-frame clones and misses some; the assay was immunoSEQ multiplex PCR. V, J and clone size derive from that table, while D and trimming were established from the DNA sequence. The table shows 200,000 to 250,000 clones, with roughly 88% occurring only once. Sequencing was carried out using peripheral blood. The genes are TRBV2 and TRBJ2-1; TRBD1 matches at 11 bases. The source of this sequence is a man at least 80 years old with acute or convalescent COVID-19. The CDR3 nucleotides are TGTGCCAGCAGTGGGGACAGGGGGTTCCACAATGAGCAGTTCTTC. Translated, it gives CASSGDRGFHNEQFF.